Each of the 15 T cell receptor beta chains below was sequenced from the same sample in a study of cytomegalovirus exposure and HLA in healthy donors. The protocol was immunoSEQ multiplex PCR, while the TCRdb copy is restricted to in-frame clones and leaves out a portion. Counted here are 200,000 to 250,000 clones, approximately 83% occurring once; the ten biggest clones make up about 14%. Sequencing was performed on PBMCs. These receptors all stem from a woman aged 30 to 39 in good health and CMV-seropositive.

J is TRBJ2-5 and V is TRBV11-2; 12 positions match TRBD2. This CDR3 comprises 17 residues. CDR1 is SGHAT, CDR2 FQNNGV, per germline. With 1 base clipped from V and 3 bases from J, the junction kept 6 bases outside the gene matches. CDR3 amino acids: CASSLGRRLAGEETQYF. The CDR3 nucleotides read TGTGCCAGCAGCTTAGGCAGGAGACTAGCGGGAGAAGAGACCCAGTACTTC.

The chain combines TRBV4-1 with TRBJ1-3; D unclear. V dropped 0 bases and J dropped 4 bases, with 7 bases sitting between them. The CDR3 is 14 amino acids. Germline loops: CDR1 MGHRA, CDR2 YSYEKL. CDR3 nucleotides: TGCGCCAGCAGCCAAGAGGGTCGGGGAAACACCATATATTTT. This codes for CASSQEGRGNTIYF.

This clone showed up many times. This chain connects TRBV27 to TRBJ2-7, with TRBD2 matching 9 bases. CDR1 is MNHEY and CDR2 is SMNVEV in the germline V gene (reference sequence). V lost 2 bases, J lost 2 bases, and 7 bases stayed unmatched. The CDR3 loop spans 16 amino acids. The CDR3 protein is CASSLTVASGAYEQYF. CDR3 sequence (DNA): TGTGCCAGCAGTTTAACGGTTGCTAGCGGGGCCTACGAGCAGTACTTC.

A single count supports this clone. The CDR3 loop is CASSRGLAGTYEQYF. In nucleotides, the CDR3 is TGTGCCAGCAGCAGGGGACTAGCGGGAACATACGAGCAGTACTTC. The rearrangement uses TRBV28 and TRBJ2-7; 13 bases are a match to TRBD2. This CDR3 comprises 15 residues. Germline V CDR1 and CDR2: MDHEN, SYDVKM. V shed 6 bases and J 4 bases; nucleotides not matched to a gene: 6.

In DNA form, the CDR3 reads TGTGCCAGCAGCTTAGAGGCCAGCTTCGCCTACGAGCAGTACTTC. Its protein product is CASSLEASFAYEQYF. The V call is TRBV7-2, the J call TRBJ2-7; D not resolved. V lost 1 base to trimming and J lost 2 bases, with 12 bases between them. The CDR3 has 15 amino acids. Looked up from germline, CDR1 is SGHTA and CDR2 is FQGNSA.

CDR3 sequence (DNA): TGCGCCAGCAGCGCTTTCAGTAGTGGATGGACTGAAGCTTTCTTT. Residues: CASSAFSSGWTEAFF. V usage is TRBV5-1 and J usage is TRBJ1-1; no clear D. This CDR3 contains 15 residues. V dropped 4 bases and J dropped 5 bases, with 18 bases sitting between them. Germline assignment: CDR1 SGHRS and CDR2 YFSETQ.

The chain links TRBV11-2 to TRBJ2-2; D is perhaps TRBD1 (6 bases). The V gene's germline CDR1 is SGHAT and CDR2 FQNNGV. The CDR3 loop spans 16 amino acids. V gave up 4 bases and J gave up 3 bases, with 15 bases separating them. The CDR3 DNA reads TGTGCCAGCAGCTCTACCGGGACACAGCACACCGGGGAGCTGTTTTTT. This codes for CASSSTGTQHTGELFF. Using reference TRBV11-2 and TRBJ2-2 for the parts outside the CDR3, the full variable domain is EAGVAQSPRYKIIEKRQSVAFWCNPISGHATLYWYQQILGQGPKLLIQFQNNGVVDDSQLPKDRFSAERLKGVDSTLKIQPAKLEDSAVYLCASSSTGTQHTGELFFGEGSRLTVL.

The DNA of the CDR3 is TGTGCCTGGAGCGGTGGTCCGACCGAGCAGTACTTC. As protein: CAWSGGPTEQYF. The rearrangement uses TRBV30 and TRBJ2-7; D is ambiguous. V was shortened by 3 bases and J by 6 bases, with 12 bases between the two germline ends. The CDR3 sequence is 12 residues long. From germline, CDR1 is GTSNPN and CDR2 SVGIG (reference sequence).

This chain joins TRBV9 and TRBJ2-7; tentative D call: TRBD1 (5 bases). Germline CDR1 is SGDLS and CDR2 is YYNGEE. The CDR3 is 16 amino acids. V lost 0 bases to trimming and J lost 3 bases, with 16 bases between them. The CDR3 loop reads CASSVGGSQGFYEQYF. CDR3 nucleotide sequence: TGTGCCAGCAGCGTAGGGGGATCTCAGGGATTCTACGAGCAGTACTTC.

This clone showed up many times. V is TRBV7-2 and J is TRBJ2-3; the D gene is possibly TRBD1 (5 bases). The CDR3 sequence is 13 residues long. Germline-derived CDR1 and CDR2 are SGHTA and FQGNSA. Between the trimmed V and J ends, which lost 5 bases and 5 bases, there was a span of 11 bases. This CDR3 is CASSQQVRDTQYF. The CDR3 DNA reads TGTGCCAGCAGCCAACAGGTTCGAGATACGCAGTATTTT.

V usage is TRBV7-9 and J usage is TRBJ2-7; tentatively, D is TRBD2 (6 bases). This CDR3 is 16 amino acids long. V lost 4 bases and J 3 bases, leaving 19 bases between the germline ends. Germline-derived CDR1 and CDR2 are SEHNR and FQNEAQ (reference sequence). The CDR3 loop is CASSSYTRGAFYEQYF. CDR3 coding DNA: TGTGCCAGCAGCTCCTACACGCGGGGCGCCTTCTACGAGCAGTACTTC.

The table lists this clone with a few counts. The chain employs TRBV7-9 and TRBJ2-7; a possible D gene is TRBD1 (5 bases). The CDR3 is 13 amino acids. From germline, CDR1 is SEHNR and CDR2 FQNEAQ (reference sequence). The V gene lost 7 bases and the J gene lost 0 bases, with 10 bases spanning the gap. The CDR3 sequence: CASMAGNSYEQYF. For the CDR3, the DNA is TGTGCCAGCATGGCAGGGAACTCCTACGAGCAGTACTTC.

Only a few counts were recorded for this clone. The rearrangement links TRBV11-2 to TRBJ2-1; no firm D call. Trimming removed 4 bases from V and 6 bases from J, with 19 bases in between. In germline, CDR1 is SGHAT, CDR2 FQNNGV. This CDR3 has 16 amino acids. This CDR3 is CASSSPSIYDPNEQFF. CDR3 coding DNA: TGTGCCAGCAGCTCCCCCTCTATCTATGATCCCAATGAGCAGTTCTTC. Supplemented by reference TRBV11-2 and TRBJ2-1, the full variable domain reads EAGVAQSPRYKIIEKRQSVAFWCNPISGHATLYWYQQILGQGPKLLIQFQNNGVVDDSQLPKDRFSAERLKGVDSTLKIQPAKLEDSAVYLCASSSPSIYDPNEQFFGPGTRLTVL.

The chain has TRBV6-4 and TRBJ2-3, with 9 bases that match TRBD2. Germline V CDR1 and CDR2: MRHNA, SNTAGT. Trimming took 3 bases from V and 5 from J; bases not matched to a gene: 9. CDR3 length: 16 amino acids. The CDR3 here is CASSEEPTSGLDTQYF. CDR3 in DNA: TGTGCCAGCAGTGAAGAACCTACTAGCGGGTTAGATACGCAGTATTTT.

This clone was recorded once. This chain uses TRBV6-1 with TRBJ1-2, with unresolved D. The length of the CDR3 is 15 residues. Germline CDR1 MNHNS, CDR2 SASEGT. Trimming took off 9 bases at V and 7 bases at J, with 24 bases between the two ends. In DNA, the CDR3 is TGTGCCAGGGTTTCGAGGGCCGGAGTGTATGGTGGCTACACCTTC. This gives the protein CARVSRAGVYGGYTF.